Reported below is one T cell receptor (beta chain). No antigen is known for it. CDR1 is LGHDT and CDR2 is YNNKEL in the germline V gene (reference sequence). V was shortened by 0 bases and J by 5 bases, with 16 bases between the two germline ends. This CDR3 comprises 16 residues. The data derive from a study of CD8 T cells in ankylosing spondylitis. Study conclusions and caveats: There was reportedly significant enrichment of clones that were disease-linked in matched ankylosing spondylitis synovial fluid. Disease-associated clones were CD8+ and fairly uncommon in peripheral blood. Certain motif variants had earlier been reported in reactive arthritis synovial fluid and blood. Blood of patients with ankylosing spondylitis appeared to be characterized by a TCR beta motif of several highly homologous variants.

Making use of molecular barcodes, quantitative 5'-RACE generated TCR beta libraries. TCRdb fed the 5' RACE reads into MiXCR, producing one record per CDR3 protein. The sample lists 500,000 to 550,000 distinct CDR3 sequences; about 13% were seen once. The sample taken for sequencing was blood, either unsorted or a sorted T cell fraction (not recorded which). The V and J genes are TRBV3-1 and TRBJ2-5; tentatively, D is TRBD1 (6 bases). This TCR derives from a male donor with ankylosing spondylitis. The CDR3 DNA sequence: TGTGCCAGCAGCCAAGAGGCAGGGGCCGGGATTGAGACCCAGTACTTC. This sequence encodes CASSQEAGAGIETQYF.